Presented here are 7 T cell receptor beta chains from one specimen sequenced in a study of blood T cell repertoires in COVID-19. The assay was immunoSEQ multiplex PCR, and TCRdb's table has in-frame clones only and misses some. This sample has 240,000 or so clones, with approximately 78% found just once. Sequences were obtained from peripheral blood. These receptors all stem from a woman aged 55-70 years with active or convalescent COVID-19.

V usage is TRBV5-8 and J usage is TRBJ2-3, with D possibly being TRBD1 (6 bases). The V and J ends lost 0 bases and 3 bases respectively, with 11 bases between them. The CDR3 totals 15 residues. Germline V gene sequence: CDR1 SGHTS, CDR2 YDEGEE. Written as DNA, the CDR3 is TGTGCCAGCAGCTTGGGGCAGGGGCCGACAGATACGCAGTATTTT. This gives the protein CASSLGQGPTDTQYF.

This chain connects TRBV27 to TRBJ2-2; perhaps TRBD1 as D (6 bases). The germline CDR1 and CDR2 sequences are MNHEY and SMNVEV (reference sequence). The CDR3 has 15 amino acids. Between the trimmed V and J ends, which lost 6 bases and 3 bases, there was a span of 14 bases. Here the CDR3 DNA reads TGTGCCAGCAGACCCAACAGGGCCTACACCGGGGAGCTGTTTTTT. This encodes CASRPNRAYTGELFF.

This clone was counted between two and nine times. This rearrangement joins TRBV9 to TRBJ2-7, with D possibly matching TRBD2 (6 bases). The CDR3 contains 15 residues. V gave up 0 bases and J gave up 0 bases, with 10 bases separating them. Germline V gene sequence: CDR1 SGDLS, CDR2 YYNGEE. The chain's CDR3 is CASSVGWGDSYEQYF. The CDR3 nucleotides read TGTGCCAGCAGCGTAGGTTGGGGGGACTCCTACGAGCAGTACTTC.

V gene TRBV7-6 combines with J gene TRBJ1-1; perhaps TRBD1 as D (6 bases). Germline CDR1 reads SGHVS; CDR2 reads FNYEAQ. There are 15 residues in the CDR3. V lost 5 bases and J lost 1, with 14 bases in between. The DNA of the CDR3 is TGTGCCAGCAGCCCAACGACAGGATCGAACACTGAAGCTTTCTTT. It specifies CASSPTTGSNTEAFF.

The chain is built from TRBV5-8 and TRBJ1-2, with TRBD1 matching 8 bases. Germline assignment: CDR1 SGHTS and CDR2 YDEGEE. V trimming: 4 bases; J trimming: 5 bases; junction bases outside the gene matches: 13. The length of the CDR3 is 16 residues. CDR3 sequence: CASSRKPGQGRYGYTF. CDR3 DNA: TGTGCCAGCAGCCGCAAACCCGGACAGGGACGGTATGGCTACACCTTC.

This rearrangement joins TRBV6-5 to TRBJ1-5; TRBD1 agrees at 8 bases. J gave up 5 bases and V 3 bases, and 6 bases lay outside the gene matches. This CDR3 is 15 amino acids long. The germline V gene has CDR1 MNHEY and CDR2 SVGAGI. The CDR3, as DNA: TGTGCCAGCAGTTATCGGGCAGGGGGCGATCAGCCCCAGCATTTT. Protein product: CASSYRAGGDQPQHF.

This sequence joins TRBV10-3 and TRBJ1-1; 10 nucleotides agree with TRBD1. Per germline, CDR1 ENHRY and CDR2 SYGVKD. The CDR3 totals 14 residues. V dropped 4 bases and J dropped 6; count of bases not matched to a gene: 5. CDR3 DNA sequence: TGTGCCATCAGTGTTGGACAGGGGGGGCCTGAAGCTTTCTTT. Its translation is CAISVGQGGPEAFF.